The T cell receptor (beta chain) described here comes from a study of T cell responses to AZD1222 COVID-19 vaccine. Clones were read by immunoSEQ multiplex PCR, and TCRdb kept only the in-frame ones, dropping some. The data show fewer than 75,000 clones, about 93% seen once. Comment on this clone: Its target is not known.

This CDR3 has 17 residues. V was cut by 4 bases and J by 5 bases, with 21 bases left in between. CDR1 and CDR2 from the germline V gene are MNHNS and SASEGT. Study-wide results and limits: The CD4 TCRs associated with vaccination extended across spike and predominated at 160-218 and 743-854. Baseline seropositivity characterized only six AZD1222 recipients.

Source: peripheral blood, taken 28 days after the second dose of the MenACWY control vaccine. The gene calls are TRBV6-1 and TRBJ2-1; tentative D call: TRBD2 (5 bases). This clonotype originated in an adult who received the MenACWY meningococcal vaccine as a control. CDR3: CASSATFSGGLNNEQFF. The DNA for the CDR3 is TGTGCCAGCAGTGCCACCTTTTCGGGCGGGCTGAACAATGAGCAGTTCTTC.